This T cell receptor (beta chain) was captured by sequencing in a study of cytomegalovirus exposure and HLA in healthy donors. General study points: Later analysis found that TCR beta chains associated with HLA were more clonally expanded than other, equally common chains. Analysis was carried out at a later point, and it linked a missense DCLRE1C variant to TCR beta V- and J-gene trimming.

The PCR employed 60 Vbeta primers together with 13 Jbeta primers. Measured with immunoSEQ multiplex PCR; TCRdb has only the in-frame clones, and not every one. The table shows around 53,000 clones, with 70% to 85% occurring only once. J was trimmed by 4 bases and V by 6 bases; bases with no gene match: 15. This CDR3 spans 17 amino acids. CDR1 is MDHEN, CDR2 SYDVKM, per germline. Details on this clone: Antigen: not known.

The source of this sequence is a young man in good health and CMV-seronegative. The chain combines TRBV28 with TRBJ2-7; 10 nucleotides match TRBD1. Sequencing was carried out using PBMCs. CDR3 residues: CASRSLYSGTGEYEQYF. CDR3 DNA sequence: TGTGCCAGCAGATCCCTCTACTCCGGGACAGGGGAATACGAGCAGTACTTC.